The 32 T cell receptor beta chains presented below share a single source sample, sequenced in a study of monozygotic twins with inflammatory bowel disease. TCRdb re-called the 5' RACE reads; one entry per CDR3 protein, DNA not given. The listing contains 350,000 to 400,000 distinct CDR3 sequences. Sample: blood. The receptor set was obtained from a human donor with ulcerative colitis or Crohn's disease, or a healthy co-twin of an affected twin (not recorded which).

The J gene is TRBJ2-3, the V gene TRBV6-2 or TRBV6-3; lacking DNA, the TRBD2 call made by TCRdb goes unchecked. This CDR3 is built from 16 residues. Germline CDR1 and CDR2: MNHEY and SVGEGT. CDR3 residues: CASSSRRGASTDTQYF.

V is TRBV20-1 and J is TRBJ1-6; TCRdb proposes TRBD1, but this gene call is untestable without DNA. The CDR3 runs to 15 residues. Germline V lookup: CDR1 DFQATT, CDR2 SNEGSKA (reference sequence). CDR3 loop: CSAGTENGFNSPLHF.

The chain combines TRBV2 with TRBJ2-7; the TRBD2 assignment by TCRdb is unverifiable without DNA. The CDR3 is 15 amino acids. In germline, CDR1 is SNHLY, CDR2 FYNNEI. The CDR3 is CASGPTWPFSYEQYF.

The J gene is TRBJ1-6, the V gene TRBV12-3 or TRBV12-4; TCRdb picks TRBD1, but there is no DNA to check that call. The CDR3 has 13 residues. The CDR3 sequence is CASSVTGDAPLHF.

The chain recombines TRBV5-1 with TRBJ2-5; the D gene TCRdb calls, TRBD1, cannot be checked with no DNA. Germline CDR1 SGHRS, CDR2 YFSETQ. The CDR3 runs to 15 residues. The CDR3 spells CASSPRGGGRETQYF.

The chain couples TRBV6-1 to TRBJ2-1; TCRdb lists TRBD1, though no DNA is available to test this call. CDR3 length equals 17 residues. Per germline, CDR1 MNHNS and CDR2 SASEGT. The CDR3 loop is CASSTPRRSGESGEQFF.

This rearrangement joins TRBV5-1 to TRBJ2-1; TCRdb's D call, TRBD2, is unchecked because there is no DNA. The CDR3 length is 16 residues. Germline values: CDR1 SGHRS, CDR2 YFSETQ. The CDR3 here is CASSLVALASTDEQFF.

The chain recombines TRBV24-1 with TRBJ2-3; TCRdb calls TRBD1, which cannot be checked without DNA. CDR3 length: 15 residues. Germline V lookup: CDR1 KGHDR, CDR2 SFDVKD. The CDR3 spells CATSAPGQGTDTQYF.

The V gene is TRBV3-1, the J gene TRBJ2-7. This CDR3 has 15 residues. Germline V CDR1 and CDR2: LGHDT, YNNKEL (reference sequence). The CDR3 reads CASSQSQGRAYEQYF.

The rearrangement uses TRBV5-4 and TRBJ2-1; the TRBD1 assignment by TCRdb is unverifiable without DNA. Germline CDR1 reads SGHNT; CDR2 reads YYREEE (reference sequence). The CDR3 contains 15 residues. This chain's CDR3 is CASSSPGTGGYEQFF.

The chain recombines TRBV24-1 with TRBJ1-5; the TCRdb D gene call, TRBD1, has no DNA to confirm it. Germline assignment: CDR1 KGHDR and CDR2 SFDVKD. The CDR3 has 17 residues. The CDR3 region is CATLPTPRTGYNQPQHF.

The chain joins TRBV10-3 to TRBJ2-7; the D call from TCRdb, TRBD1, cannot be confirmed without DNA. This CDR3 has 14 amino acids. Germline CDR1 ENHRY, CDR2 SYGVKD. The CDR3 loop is CAISEEGALYEQYF.

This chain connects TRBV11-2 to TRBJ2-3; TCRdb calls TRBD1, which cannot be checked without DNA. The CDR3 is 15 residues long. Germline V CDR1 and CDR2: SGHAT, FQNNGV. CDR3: CASSSQTGGKDTQYF.

The CDR3 sequence is CASSYPMGQGSYEQYF. The V and J genes are TRBV6-5 and TRBJ2-7; TCRdb indicates TRBD1, and absent DNA this call remains unverified. CDR1 and CDR2 from the germline V gene are MNHEY and SVGAGI. The CDR3 loop spans 16 amino acids.

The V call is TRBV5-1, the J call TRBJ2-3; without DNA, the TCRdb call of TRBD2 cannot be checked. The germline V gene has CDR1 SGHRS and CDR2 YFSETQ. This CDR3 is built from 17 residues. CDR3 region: CASRTSLAGGRTDTQYF. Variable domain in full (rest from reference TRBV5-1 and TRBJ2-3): KAGVTQTPRYLIKTRGQQVTLSCSPISGHRSVSWYQQTPGQGLQFLFEYFSETQRNKGNFPGRFSGRQFSNSRSEMNVSTLELGDSALYLCASRTSLAGGRTDTQYFGPGTRLTVL.

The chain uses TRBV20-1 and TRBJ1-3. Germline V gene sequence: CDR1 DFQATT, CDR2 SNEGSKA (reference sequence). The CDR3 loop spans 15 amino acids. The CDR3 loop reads CSARGGPGSGNTIYF.

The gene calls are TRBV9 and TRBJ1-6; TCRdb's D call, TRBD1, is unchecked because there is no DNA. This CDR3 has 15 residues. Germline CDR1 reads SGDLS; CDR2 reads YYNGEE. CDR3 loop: CASSEEQGLNSPLHF.

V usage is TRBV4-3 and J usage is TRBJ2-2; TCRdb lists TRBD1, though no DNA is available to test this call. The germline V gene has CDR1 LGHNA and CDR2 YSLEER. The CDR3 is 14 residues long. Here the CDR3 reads CASSRQGWGGELFF.

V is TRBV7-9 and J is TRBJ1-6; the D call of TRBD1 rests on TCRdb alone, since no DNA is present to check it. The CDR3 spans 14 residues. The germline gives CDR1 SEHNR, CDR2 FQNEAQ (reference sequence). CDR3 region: CASTSQGGNSPLHF.

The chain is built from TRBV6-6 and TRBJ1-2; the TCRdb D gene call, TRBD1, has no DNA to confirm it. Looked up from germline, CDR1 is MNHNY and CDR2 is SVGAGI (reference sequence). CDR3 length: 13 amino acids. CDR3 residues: CANSPDPNYGYTF.

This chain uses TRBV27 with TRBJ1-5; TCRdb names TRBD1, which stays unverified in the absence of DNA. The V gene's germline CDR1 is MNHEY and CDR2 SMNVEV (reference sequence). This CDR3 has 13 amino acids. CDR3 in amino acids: CASSLTQGTPQHF.

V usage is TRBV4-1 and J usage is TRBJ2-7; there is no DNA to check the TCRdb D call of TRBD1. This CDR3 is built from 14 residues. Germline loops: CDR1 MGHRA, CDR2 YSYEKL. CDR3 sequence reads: CASSRAGGPYEQYF.

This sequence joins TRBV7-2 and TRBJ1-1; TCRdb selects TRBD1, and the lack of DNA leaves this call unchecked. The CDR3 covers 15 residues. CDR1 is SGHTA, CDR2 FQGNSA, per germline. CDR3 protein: CASSRTGQRNTEAFF.

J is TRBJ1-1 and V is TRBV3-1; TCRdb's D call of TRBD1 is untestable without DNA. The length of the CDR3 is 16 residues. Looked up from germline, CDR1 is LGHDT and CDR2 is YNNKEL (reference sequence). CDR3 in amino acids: CASSPTRDRGLFEAFF.

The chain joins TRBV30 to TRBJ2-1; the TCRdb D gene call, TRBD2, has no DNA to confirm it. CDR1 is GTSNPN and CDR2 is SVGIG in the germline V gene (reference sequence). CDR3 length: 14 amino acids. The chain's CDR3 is CAWSQGLMSNEQFF. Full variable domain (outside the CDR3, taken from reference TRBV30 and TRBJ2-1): SQTIHQWPATLVQPVGSPLSLECTVEGTSNPNLYWYRQAAGRGLQLLFYSVGIGQISSEVPQNLSASRPQDRQFILSSKKLLLSDSGFYLCAWSQGLMSNEQFFGPGTRLTVL.

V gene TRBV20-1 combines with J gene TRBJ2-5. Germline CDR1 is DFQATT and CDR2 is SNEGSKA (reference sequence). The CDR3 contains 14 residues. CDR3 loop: CSARRPDGQGTQYF.

CDR3 sequence reads: CAWGRQATEAFF. The V call is TRBV30, the J call TRBJ1-1; TCRdb's assignment of TRBD1 cannot be checked, as there is no DNA. The CDR3 has 12 residues. Germline loops: CDR1 GTSNPN, CDR2 SVGIG (reference sequence).

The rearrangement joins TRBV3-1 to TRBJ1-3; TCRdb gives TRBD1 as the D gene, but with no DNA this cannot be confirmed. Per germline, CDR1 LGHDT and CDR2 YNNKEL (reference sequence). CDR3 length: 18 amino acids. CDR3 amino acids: CASSPHGAGVSSGNTIYF.

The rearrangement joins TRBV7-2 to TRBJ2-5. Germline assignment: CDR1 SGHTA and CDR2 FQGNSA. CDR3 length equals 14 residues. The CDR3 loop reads CASSPRRAQETQYF.

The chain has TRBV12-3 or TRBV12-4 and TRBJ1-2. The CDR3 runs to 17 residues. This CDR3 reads CASSLRPSQGLGYGYTF.

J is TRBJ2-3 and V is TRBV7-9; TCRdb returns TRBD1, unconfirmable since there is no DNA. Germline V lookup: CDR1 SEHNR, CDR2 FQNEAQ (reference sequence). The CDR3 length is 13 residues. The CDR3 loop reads CASRYSEGATQYF.

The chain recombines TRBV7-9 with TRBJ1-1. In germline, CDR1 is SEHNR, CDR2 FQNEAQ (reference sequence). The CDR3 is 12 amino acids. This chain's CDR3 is CASTQGGRTAFF.